The present T cell receptor (beta chain) was sequenced within a study of blood T cell repertoires in COVID-19. Overall study: T cells, B-cell-depleted T cells, or PBMCs provided the cDNA or gDNA that served as material.

In the authors' methods: Counts of nucleated cells, estimated from reference gene primer amplification, were obtained. TCRdb's table, derived via immunoSEQ multiplex PCR, lists solely in-frame clones and lacks some. For V, J and clone size, that table is used; D and trimming come from the DNA. Among roughly 98,000 clones listed, 82% were seen once. Looked up from germline, CDR1 is KGHSH and CDR2 is LQKENI. V gave up 1 base and J gave up 8 bases; unmatched junction bases: 9. The CDR3 has 17 amino acids. Only one count was recorded for this clone. This TCR was sampled from a man in his sixties or seventies with active or convalescent COVID-19. This chain links TRBV18 with TRBJ2-1; 12 bases agree with TRBD2. The sequencing sample was made of peripheral blood. The CDR3 DNA sequence: TGTGCCAGCTCACCACAACGACTAGCGGGGGCCCGGGATGAGCAGTTCTTC. This sequence encodes CASSPQRLAGARDEQFF.